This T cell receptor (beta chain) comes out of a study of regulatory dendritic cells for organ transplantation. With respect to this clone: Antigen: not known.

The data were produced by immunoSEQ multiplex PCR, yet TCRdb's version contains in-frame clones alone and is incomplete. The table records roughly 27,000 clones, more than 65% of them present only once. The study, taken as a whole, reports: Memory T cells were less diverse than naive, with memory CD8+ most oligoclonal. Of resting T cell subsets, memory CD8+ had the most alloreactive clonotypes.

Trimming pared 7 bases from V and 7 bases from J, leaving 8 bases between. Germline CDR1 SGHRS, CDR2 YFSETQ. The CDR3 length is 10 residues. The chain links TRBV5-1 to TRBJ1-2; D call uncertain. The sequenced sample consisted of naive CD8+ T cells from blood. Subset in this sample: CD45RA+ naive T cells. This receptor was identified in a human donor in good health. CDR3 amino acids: CASYIRGYTF. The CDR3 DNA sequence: TGCGCCAGCTATATTCGTGGCTACACCTTC.